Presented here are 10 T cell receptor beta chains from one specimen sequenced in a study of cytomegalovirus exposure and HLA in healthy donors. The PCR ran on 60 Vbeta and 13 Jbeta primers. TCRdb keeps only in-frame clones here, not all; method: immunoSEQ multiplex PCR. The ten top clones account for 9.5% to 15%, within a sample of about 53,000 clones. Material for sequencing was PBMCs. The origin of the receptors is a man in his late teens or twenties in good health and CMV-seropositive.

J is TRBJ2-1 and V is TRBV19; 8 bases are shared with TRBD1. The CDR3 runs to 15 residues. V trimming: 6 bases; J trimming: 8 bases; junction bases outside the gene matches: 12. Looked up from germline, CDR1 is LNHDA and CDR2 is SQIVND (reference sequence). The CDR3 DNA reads TGTGCCAGTAGATGGACAGGGCCAGGGGAATATGAGCAGTTCTTC. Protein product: CASRWTGPGEYEQFF.

The CDR3 loop is CASSELAEGTDTQYF. The DNA of the CDR3 is TGTGCCAGCAGTGAACTAGCGGAGGGCACAGATACGCAGTATTTT. This chain connects TRBV6-4 to TRBJ2-3; TRBD2 matches 8 bases. The J segment lost 1 base and the V segment lost 3 bases, leaving 3 bases of the junction unmatched. The length of the CDR3 is 15 residues. Looked up from germline, CDR1 is MRHNA and CDR2 is SNTAGT.

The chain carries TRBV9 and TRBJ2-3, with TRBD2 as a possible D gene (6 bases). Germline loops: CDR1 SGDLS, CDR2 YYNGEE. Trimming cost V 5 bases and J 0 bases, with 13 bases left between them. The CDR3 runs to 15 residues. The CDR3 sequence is CASSPSVTSTDTQYF. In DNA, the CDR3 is TGTGCCAGCAGTCCTAGCGTGACTAGCACAGATACGCAGTATTTT.

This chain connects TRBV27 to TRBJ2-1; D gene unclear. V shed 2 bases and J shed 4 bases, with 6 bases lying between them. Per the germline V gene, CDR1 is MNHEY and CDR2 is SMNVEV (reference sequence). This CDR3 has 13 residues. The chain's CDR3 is CASSLREYNEQFF. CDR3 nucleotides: TGTGCCAGCAGTTTAAGAGAGTACAATGAGCAGTTCTTC.

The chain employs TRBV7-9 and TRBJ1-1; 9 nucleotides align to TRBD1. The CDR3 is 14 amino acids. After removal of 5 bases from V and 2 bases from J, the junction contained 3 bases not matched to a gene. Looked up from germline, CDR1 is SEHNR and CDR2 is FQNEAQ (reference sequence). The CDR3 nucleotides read TGTGCCAGCAGCCGGACAGGGGAAAACACTGAAGCTTTCTTT. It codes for CASSRTGENTEAFF.

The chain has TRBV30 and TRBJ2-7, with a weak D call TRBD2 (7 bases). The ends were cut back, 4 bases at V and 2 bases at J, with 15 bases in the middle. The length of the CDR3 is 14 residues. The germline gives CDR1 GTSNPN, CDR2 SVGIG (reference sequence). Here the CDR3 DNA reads TGTGCCTGGACCTCTCGGGGGGCAGCCTACGAGCAGTACTTC. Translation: CAWTSRGAAYEQYF.

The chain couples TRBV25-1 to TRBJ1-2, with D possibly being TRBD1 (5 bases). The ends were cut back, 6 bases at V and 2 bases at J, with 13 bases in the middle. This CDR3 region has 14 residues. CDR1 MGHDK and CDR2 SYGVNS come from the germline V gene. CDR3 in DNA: TGTGCCAGCAGCCCAGTTGCAGGGAACTATGGCTACACCTTC. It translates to CASSPVAGNYGYTF.

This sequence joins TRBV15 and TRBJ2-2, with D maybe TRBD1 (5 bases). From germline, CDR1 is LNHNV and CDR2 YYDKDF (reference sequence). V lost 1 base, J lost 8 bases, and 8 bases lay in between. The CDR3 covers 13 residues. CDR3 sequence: CATSRGGQGELFF. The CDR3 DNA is TGTGCCACCAGCAGAGGGGGCCAGGGGGAGCTGTTTTTT.

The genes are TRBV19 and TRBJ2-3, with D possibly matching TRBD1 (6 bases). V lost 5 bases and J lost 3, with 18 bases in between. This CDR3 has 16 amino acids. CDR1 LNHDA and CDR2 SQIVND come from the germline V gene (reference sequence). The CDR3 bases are TGTGCCAGTAGTGGGGCCCGAGGCAGGGGAACAGATACGCAGTATTTT. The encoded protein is CASSGARGRGTDTQYF.

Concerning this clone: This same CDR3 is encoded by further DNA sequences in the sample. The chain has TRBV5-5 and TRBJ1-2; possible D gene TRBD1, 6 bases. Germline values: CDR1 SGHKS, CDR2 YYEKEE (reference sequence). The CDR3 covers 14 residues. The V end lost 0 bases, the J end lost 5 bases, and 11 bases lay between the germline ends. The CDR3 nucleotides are TGTGCCAGCAGCTTGGGGGGACAAGGTTATGGCTACACCTTC. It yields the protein CASSLGGQGYGYTF. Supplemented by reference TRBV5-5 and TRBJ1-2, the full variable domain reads DAGVTQSPTHLIKTRGQQVTLRCSPISGHKSVSWYQQVLGQGPQFIFQYYEKEERGRGNFPDRFSARQFPNYSSELNVNALLLGDSALYLCASSLGGQGYGYTFGSGTRLTVV.